Here is one T cell receptor beta chain with its context. Its matching antigen is unknown. CDR3 length: 14 amino acids. CDR1 is SNHLY, CDR2 FYNNEI, per germline. V gave up 3 bases and J gave up 1 base, with 9 bases separating them. This entry comes from a study of regulatory and conventional T cells in RAG deficiency. The study's findings and limits: Other subsets showed around 9.4-fold reductions, but Treg unique TCR beta sequences fell roughly 110-fold in these patients. In Omenn syndrome, Treg and Tconv repertoires overlapped >85%. RAG-deficient patients showed markedly lower Shannon entropy and higher Simpson indices than control T-cell subsets.

Regulatory T cells were sorted from blood as CD4+ CD25-high CD127-low cells. The repertoire was sequenced with immunoSEQ multiplex PCR; TCRdb's copy has only in-frame clones and lacks some. This table has under 30,000 clones, 80% to 95% appearing once. This sample also appeared in a second study, on regulatory T cells. That paper states: Amplification used 52 TRBV primers and 13 TRBJ primers. Patient repertoires had restricted TRB V-J pairs and skewed V and J usage, most in Tregs.

The receptor's source is a human donor in good health. Sequencing was done on a sample of Tregs sorted from blood. The chain is built from TRBV2 and TRBJ1-1; a weak D match, TRBD1 (5 bases). CDR3 DNA sequence: TGTGCCAGCAGTGAGCAGGGACGGAACACTGAAGCTTTCTTT. Translation gives CASSEQGRNTEAFF.